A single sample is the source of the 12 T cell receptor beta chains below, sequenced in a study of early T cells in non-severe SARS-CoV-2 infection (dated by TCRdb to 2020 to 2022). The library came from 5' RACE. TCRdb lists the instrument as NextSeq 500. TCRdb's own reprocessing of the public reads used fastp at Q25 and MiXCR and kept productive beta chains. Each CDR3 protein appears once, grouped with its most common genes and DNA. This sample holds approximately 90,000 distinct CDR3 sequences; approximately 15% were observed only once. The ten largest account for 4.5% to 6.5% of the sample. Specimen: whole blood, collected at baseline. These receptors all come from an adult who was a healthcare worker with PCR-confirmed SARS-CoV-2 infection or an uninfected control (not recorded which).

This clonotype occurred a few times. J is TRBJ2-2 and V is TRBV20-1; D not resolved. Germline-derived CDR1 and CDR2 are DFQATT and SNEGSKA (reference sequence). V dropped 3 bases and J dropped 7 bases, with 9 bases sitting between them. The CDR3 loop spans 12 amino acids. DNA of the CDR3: TGCAGTGCTAGTCTTCCGGGCGGGGAGCTGTTTTTT. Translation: CSASLPGGELFF.

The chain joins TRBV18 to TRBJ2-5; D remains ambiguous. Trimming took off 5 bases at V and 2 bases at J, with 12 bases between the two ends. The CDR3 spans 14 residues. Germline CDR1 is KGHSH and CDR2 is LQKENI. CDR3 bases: TGTGCCAGCTCAGAGACACCGAGGCAAGAGACCCAGTACTTC. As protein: CASSETPRQETQYF.

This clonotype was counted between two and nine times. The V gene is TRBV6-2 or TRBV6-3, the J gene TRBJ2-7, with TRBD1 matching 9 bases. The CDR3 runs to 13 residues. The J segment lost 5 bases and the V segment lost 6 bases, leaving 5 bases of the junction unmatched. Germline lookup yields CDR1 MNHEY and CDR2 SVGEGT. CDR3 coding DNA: TGTGCCAGCAGCCGGACAGGGGAGCACGAGCAGTACTTC. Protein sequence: CASSRTGEHEQYF.

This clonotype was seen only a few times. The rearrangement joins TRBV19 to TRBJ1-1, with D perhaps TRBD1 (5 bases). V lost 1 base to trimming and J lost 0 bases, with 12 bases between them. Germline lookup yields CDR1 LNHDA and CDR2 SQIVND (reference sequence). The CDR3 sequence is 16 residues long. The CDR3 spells CASSIVGGRMNTEAFF. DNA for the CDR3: TGTGCCAGTAGTATAGTTGGGGGGAGGATGAACACTGAAGCTTTCTTT.

CDR3 nucleotides: TGTGCCAGCAGACTTACAGGGGGACATGAAGCTTTCTTT. It is translated as CASRLTGGHEAFF. The J gene is TRBJ1-1, the V gene TRBV6-5; 8 nucleotides align to TRBD1. V lost 6 bases and J lost 7; bases outside the gene matches: 7. The CDR3 contains 13 residues. Germline V CDR1 and CDR2: MNHEY, SVGAGI.

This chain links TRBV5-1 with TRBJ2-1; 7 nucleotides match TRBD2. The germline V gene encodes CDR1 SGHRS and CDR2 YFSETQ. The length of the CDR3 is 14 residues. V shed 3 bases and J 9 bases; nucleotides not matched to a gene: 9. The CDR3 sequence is CASSSGGRTGEQFF. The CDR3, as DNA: TGCGCCAGCAGCTCTGGCGGGAGAACCGGTGAGCAGTTCTTC.

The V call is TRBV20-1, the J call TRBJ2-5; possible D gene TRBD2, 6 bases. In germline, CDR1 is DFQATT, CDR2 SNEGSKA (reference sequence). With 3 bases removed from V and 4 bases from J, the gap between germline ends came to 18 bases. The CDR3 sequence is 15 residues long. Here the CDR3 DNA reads TGCAGTGCTAGGGCGATGGCGGGAACTGGAGAGACCCAGTACTTC. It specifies CSARAMAGTGETQYF.

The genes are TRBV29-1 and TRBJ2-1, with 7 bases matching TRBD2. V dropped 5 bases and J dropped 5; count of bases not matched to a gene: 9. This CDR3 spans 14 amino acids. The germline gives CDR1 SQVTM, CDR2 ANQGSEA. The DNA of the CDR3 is TGCAGCGTTAATTTTGGGACTATTAACAATGAGCAGTTCTTC. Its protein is CSVNFGTINNEQFF.

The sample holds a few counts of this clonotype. The CDR3 DNA sequence: TGTGCCATCAGGACAGGGTTCCCAGATACGCAGTATTTT. Protein product: CAIRTGFPDTQYF. The rearrangement joins TRBV10-3 to TRBJ2-3; 7 bases are shared with TRBD1. From germline, CDR1 is ENHRY and CDR2 SYGVKD. CDR3 length: 13 residues. Trimming took 6 bases from V and 4 from J; bases not matched to a gene: 4.

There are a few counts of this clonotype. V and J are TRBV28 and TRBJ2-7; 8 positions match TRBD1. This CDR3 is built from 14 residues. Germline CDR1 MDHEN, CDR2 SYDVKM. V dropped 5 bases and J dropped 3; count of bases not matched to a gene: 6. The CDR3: CASSPADRDYEQYF. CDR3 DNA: TGTGCCAGCAGTCCGGCGGACAGGGACTACGAGCAGTACTTC.

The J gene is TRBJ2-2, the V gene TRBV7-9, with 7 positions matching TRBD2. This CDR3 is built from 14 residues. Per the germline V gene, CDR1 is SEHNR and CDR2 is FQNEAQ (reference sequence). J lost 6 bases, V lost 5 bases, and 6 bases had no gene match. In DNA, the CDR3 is TGTGCCAGCAGCGGGATCCGGGAGGCCGGGGAGCTGTTTTTT. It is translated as CASSGIREAGELFF.

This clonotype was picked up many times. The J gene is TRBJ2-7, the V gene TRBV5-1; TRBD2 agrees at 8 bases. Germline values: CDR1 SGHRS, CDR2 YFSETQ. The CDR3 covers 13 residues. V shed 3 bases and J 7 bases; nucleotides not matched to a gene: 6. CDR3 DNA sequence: TGCGCCAGCAGCTCCGGGACTAGTGGTGAGCAGTACTTC. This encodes CASSSGTSGEQYF.